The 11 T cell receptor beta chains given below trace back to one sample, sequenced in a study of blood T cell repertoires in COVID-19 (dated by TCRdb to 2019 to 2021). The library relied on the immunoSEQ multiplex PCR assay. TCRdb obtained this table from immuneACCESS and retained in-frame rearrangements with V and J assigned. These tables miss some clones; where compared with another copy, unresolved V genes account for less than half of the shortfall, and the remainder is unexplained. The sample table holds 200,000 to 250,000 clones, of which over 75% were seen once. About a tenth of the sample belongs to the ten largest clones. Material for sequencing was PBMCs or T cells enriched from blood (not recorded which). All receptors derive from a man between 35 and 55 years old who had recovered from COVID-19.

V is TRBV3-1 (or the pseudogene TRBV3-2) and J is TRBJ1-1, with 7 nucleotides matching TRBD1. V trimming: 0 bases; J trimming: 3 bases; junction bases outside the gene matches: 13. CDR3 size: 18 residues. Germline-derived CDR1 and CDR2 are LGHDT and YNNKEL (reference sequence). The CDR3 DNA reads TGTGCCAGCAGCCAAGATTCCTGGACAGGAAGGGAAGACACTGAAGCTTTCTTT. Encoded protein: CASSQDSWTGREDTEAFF.

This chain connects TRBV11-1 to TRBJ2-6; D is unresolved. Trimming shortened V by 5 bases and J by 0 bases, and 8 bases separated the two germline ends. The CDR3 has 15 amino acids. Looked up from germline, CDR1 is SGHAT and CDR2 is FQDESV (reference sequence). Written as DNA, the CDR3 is TGTGCCAGCAGCCTCTACCCCTCTGGGGCCAACGTCCTGACTTTC. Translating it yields CASSLYPSGANVLTF.

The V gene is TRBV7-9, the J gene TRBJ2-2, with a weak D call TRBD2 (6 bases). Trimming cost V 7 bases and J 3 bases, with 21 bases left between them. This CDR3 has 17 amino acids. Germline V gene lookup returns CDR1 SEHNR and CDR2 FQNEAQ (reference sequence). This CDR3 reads CASIGGNGRRDTGELFF. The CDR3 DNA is TGTGCCAGCATAGGAGGGAACGGTAGGAGAGACACCGGGGAGCTGTTTTTT.

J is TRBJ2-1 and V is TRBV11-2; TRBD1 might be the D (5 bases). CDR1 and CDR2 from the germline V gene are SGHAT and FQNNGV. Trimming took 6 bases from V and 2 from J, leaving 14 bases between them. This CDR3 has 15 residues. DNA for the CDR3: TGTGCCAGCAGGATAACCACAGGTACCTACAATGAGCAGTTCTTC. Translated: CASRITTGTYNEQFF.

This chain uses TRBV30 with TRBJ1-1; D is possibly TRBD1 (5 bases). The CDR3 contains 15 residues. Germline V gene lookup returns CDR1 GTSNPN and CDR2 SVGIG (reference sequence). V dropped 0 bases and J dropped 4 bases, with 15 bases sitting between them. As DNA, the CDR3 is TGTGCCTGGAGTGTAACGGGGGTAGATAGCACTGAAGCTTTCTTT. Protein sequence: CAWSVTGVDSTEAFF. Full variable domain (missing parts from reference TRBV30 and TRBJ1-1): SQTIHQWPATLVQPVGSPLSLECTVEGTSNPNLYWYRQAAGRGLQLLFYSVGIGQISSEVPQNLSASRPQDRQFILSSKKLLLSDSGFYLCAWSVTGVDSTEAFFGQGTRLTVV.

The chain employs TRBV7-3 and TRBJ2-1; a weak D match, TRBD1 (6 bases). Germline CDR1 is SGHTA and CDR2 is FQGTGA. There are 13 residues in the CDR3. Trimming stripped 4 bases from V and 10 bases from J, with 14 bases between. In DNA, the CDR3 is TGTGCCAGCAGCTCCCACAAAGGGGGAGAGCAGTTCTTC. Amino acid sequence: CASSSHKGGEQFF.

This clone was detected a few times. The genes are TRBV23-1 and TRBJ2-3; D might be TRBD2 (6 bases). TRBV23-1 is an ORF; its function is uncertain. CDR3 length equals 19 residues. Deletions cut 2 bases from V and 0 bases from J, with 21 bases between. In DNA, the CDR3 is TGCGCCAGCAGTCAAACCTCAACCCTAGCGACACACAGCACAGATACGCAGTATTTT. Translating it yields CASSQTSTLATHSTDTQYF.

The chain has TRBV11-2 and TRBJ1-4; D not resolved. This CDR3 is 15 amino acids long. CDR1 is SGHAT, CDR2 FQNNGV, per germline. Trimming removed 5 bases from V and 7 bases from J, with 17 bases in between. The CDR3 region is CASSRENLTREKLFF. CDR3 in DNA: TGTGCCAGCAGCCGGGAGAACCTGACGCGTGAAAAACTGTTTTTT.

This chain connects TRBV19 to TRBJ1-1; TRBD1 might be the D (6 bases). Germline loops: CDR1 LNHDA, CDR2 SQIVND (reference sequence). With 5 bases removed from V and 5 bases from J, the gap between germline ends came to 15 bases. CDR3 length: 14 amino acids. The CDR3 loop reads CASSLMSGVTEAFF. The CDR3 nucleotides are TGTGCCAGTAGTCTGATGTCAGGGGTAACTGAAGCTTTCTTT.

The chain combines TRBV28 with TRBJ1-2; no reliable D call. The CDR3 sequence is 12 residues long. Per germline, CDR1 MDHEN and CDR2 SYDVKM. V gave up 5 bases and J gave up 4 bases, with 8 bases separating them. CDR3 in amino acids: CASSQTSYGYTF. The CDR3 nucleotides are TGTGCCAGCAGTCAGACATCCTATGGCTACACCTTC.

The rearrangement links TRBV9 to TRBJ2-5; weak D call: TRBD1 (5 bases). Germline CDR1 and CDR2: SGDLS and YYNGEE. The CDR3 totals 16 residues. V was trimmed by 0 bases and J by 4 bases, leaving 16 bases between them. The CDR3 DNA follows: TGTGCCAGCAGCGTAGGTCCCAGGGAAGGCGCAGAGACCCAGTACTTC. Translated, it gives CASSVGPREGAETQYF.